This T cell receptor beta chain came from a study of graft-versus-host responses after intestinal transplantation. Study background: Every recipient had anti-thymocyte globulin induction and around 3 years of tacrolimus plus steroids.

The repertoire was sequenced with immunoSEQ multiplex PCR; TCRdb's copy has only in-frame clones and lacks some. Here the sample spans tens of thousands of clones, about 92% being singletons. On this clone itself: What it binds is not known.

The study's findings and limits: Clonal ratios of graft-versus-host to host-versus-graft in allografts were high for patients exhibiting graft-donor T cell macrochimerism. Investigators detected GvH clones in recipient marrow, with some emerging earlier in ileum or blood.

The clonotype comes from a human donor who received an intestinal transplant. The input for sequencing was unstimulated CD8+ T cells sorted from spleen or lymph node cells, taken before intestinal transplant.

The chain's CDR3 is CASSPGGQPQHF. CDR3 sequence (DNA): TGTGCCAGCAGCCCGGGGGGCCAGCCCCAGCATTTT. The rearrangement joins TRBV11-2 to TRBJ1-5, with D perhaps matching TRBD1 (6 bases). With 5 bases removed from V and 7 bases from J, the gap between germline ends came to 9 bases. This CDR3 is built from 12 residues. Germline V gene sequence: CDR1 SGHAT, CDR2 FQNNGV. Combining the CDR3 with reference TRBV11-2 and TRBJ1-5 gives the whole variable domain EAGVAQSPRYKIIEKRQSVAFWCNPISGHATLYWYQQILGQGPKLLIQFQNNGVVDDSQLPKDRFSAERLKGVDSTLKIQPAKLEDSAVYLCASSPGGQPQHFGDGTRLSIL.